This passage covers 19 T cell receptor beta chains from one sample sequenced in a study of T cells in localized non-small cell lung cancer. Profiling relied on immunoSEQ multiplex PCR, and the TCRdb table lists in-frame clones only, not all of them. The sample has fewer than 35,000 clones, roughly nine tenths seen once; the top ten hold 5.5% to 6%. This sample comprised PBMCs, obtained before any cancer treatment. All receptors derive from a man aged 40-75 years with stage II lung adenocarcinoma.

The V call is TRBV10-3, the J call TRBJ1-4; 8 bases map to TRBD1. The CDR3 contains 12 residues. Per germline, CDR1 ENHRY and CDR2 SYGVKD. The V segment lost 2 bases and the J segment 10 bases; nucleotides outside the gene matches: 0. This CDR3 reads CAISEGQGKLFF. The CDR3 coding sequence is TGTGCCATCAGTGAGGGACAGGGAAAACTGTTTTTT.

The chain has TRBV5-5 and TRBJ2-3; D gene uncertain. V was cut by 0 bases and J by 1 base, with 6 bases left in between. There are 14 residues in the CDR3. Germline V gene lookup returns CDR1 SGHKS and CDR2 YYEKEE (reference sequence). The CDR3 DNA reads as TGTGCCAGCAGCTTGGTTAGGGGCACAGATACGCAGTATTTT. Translation gives CASSLVRGTDTQYF.

CDR3 bases: TGTGCCAGCAGTGAAGGGTTTGGTGGTAGCGACCTTTACAATGAGCAGTTCTTC. It specifies CASSEGFGGSDLYNEQFF. V and J are TRBV6-1 and TRBJ2-1; TRBD2 is a possible D gene (5 bases). V lost 1 base and J lost 4, with 20 bases in between. The CDR3 has 18 amino acids. Germline CDR1 and CDR2: MNHNS and SASEGT.

The sample holds one count of this clone. The V call is TRBV18, the J call TRBJ2-7, with D perhaps being TRBD1 or TRBD2 (6 bases each). Trimming left V 0 bases short and J 3 bases short, with 9 bases between. Germline CDR1 and CDR2: KGHSH and LQKENI. CDR3 length equals 14 residues. The CDR3 protein is CASSPPGGGYEQYF. The CDR3 DNA follows: TGTGCCAGCTCACCACCGGGGGGCGGCTACGAGCAGTACTTC.

The V gene is TRBV6-1, the J gene TRBJ2-6; TRBD1 agrees at 7 bases. The germline V gene encodes CDR1 MNHNS and CDR2 SASEGT. CDR3 length: 16 amino acids. V lost 4 bases, J lost 13 bases, and 16 bases stayed unmatched. The DNA for the CDR3 is TGTGCCAGCAGTGCACAGGGGAGAGGTAGCCGCGGGGTCCTGACTTTC. It encodes CASSAQGRGSRGVLTF.

The sample holds a few counts of this clone. This chain joins TRBV5-6 and TRBJ1-2; D not resolved. CDR1 and CDR2 (germline): SGHDT, YYEEEE. The CDR3 runs to 12 residues. V gave up 3 bases and J gave up 8 bases, with 11 bases separating them. This CDR3 is CASSYGGLGYTF. DNA of the CDR3: TGTGCCAGCAGCTACGGAGGGTTGGGCTACACCTTC.

The chain couples TRBV7-6 to TRBJ2-1, with 11 bases that match TRBD2. Trimming removed 1 base from V and 6 bases from J; junction bases left unmatched: 5. Germline CDR1 is SGHVS and CDR2 is FNYEAQ. The CDR3 is 16 residues long. CDR3 loop: CASSLGSGLAANEQFF. The CDR3 DNA is TGTGCCAGCAGCTTAGGCTCGGGACTAGCGGCCAATGAGCAGTTCTTC. The whole variable domain, filled in from reference TRBV7-6 and TRBJ2-1, reads GAGVSQSPRYKVTKRGQDVALRCDPISGHVSLYWYRQALGQGPEFLTYFNYEAQQDKSGLPNDRFSAERPEGSISTLTIQRTEQRDSAMYRCASSLGSGLAANEQFFGPGTRLTVL.

The V and J genes are TRBV12-5 and TRBJ2-1; possible D gene TRBD2, 5 bases. The CDR3 contains 16 residues. V was pared by 0 bases and J by 7 bases, with 16 bases between. Germline loops: CDR1 LGHNT, CDR2 FRNRAP. The CDR3 protein is CASGLVLGWGVNEQFF. The CDR3 coding sequence is TGTGCTAGTGGTTTGGTATTAGGGTGGGGAGTAAATGAGCAGTTCTTC.

The J gene is TRBJ2-3, the V gene TRBV7-9, with 7 bases lining up with TRBD2. CDR1 and CDR2 (germline): SEHNR, FQNEAQ (reference sequence). V lost 11 bases to trimming and J lost 4 bases; unmatched junction nucleotides: 12. The CDR3 is 14 residues long. The CDR3 spells CAASGEGMPDTQYF. The DNA for the CDR3 is TGTGCCGCCTCCGGGGAGGGAATGCCAGATACGCAGTATTTT.

The genes are TRBV27 and TRBJ2-7, with TRBD2 identical over 7 bases. This CDR3 has 15 amino acids. Germline lookup yields CDR1 MNHEY and CDR2 SMNVEV (reference sequence). V dropped 4 bases and J dropped 7; count of bases not matched to a gene: 13. CDR3 loop: CASSSLAEESSEQYF. The CDR3, as DNA: TGTGCCAGCAGTTCTCTAGCGGAGGAGTCTTCAGAGCAGTACTTC.

The rearrangement links TRBV19 to TRBJ1-5, with 8 bases aligning to TRBD1. The CDR3 runs 16 residues. The germline V gene has CDR1 LNHDA and CDR2 SQIVND (reference sequence). V was pared by 7 bases and J by 5 bases, with 13 bases of the junction left unmatched. For the CDR3, the DNA is TGTGCCAGTACACAGGGGGATTTTCGTTTGGATCAGCCCCAGCATTTT. Translation gives CASTQGDFRLDQPQHF.

The chain joins TRBV7-2 to TRBJ2-5; 8 nucleotides line up with TRBD1. The junction had 8 bases not matched to a gene; V was cut back by 4 bases and J by 4 bases. The CDR3 consists of 15 residues. From germline, CDR1 is SGHTA and CDR2 FQGNSA. This chain's CDR3 is CASSYDRGRVETQYF. The CDR3 DNA reads as TGTGCCAGCAGCTATGACAGGGGCAGGGTAGAGACCCAGTACTTC.

The rearrangement joins TRBV27 to TRBJ1-4; D is uncertain. The CDR3 runs 14 residues. Germline CDR1 reads MNHEY; CDR2 reads SMNVEV (reference sequence). V lost 6 bases to trimming and J lost 7 bases, with 15 bases between them. CDR3 sequence (DNA): TGTGCCAGCAGAGGCCAGGAGCCCTCTGAAAAACTGTTTTTT. It is translated as CASRGQEPSEKLFF.

The chain couples TRBV5-1 to TRBJ2-2; TRBD1 matches 7 bases. V dropped 3 bases and J dropped 2; count of bases not matched to a gene: 7. The CDR3 consists of 16 residues. Germline CDR1 and CDR2: SGHRS and YFSETQ. The CDR3 DNA reads TGCGCCAGCAGCTCCAGGGGGAGCCTCAACACCGGGGAGCTGTTTTTT. Its protein is CASSSRGSLNTGELFF.

The J gene is TRBJ1-5, the V gene TRBV2; D not certain. CDR3 length: 13 amino acids. V was clipped by 5 bases and J by 7 bases, with 12 bases between them. Germline V lookup: CDR1 SNHLY, CDR2 FYNNEI. Written as DNA, the CDR3 is TGTGCCAGCAGTCTACGGACGGAGCAGCCCCAGCATTTT. Translating it yields CASSLRTEQPQHF. Complete variable domain (other parts from reference TRBV2 and TRBJ1-5): EPEVTQTPSHQVTQMGQEVILRCVPISNHLYFYWYRQILGQKVEFLVSFYNNEISEKSEIFDDQFSVERPDGSNFTLKIRSTKLEDSAMYFCASSLRTEQPQHFGDGTRLSIL.

The chain links TRBV30 to TRBJ2-7; TRBD1 matches at 9 bases. The trim removed 3 bases at V and 3 bases at J, leaving 6 bases unmatched. In germline, CDR1 is GTSNPN, CDR2 SVGIG (reference sequence). The CDR3 has 14 amino acids. CDR3 sequence (DNA): TGTGCCTGGAGGGGACAGGGAGGCTACTACGAGCAGTACTTC. This translates into CAWRGQGGYYEQYF. Full variable domain (remainder filled in from reference TRBV30 and TRBJ2-7): SQTIHQWPATLVQPVGSPLSLECTVEGTSNPNLYWYRQAAGRGLQLLFYSVGIGQISSEVPQNLSASRPQDRQFILSSKKLLLSDSGFYLCAWRGQGGYYEQYFGPGTRLTVT.

In its sample, this clone was seen once. The chain couples TRBV28 to TRBJ2-1, with D perhaps TRBD2 (5 bases). Deletions cut 7 bases from V and 0 bases from J, with 7 bases between. The germline CDR1 and CDR2 sequences are MDHEN and SYDVKM. This CDR3 contains 13 residues. The CDR3 sequence: CASTGSSYNEQFF. Written as DNA, the CDR3 is TGTGCCAGCACGGGGAGCTCCTACAATGAGCAGTTCTTC.

This sequence joins TRBV19 and TRBJ1-1; TRBD1 might be the D (6 bases). V dropped 1 base and J dropped 2 bases, with 14 bases sitting between them. Germline CDR1 and CDR2: LNHDA and SQIVND (reference sequence). The CDR3 has 16 residues. CDR3 bases: TGTGCCAGTAGTATAGGGGGGCTGGGACCAAACACTGAAGCTTTCTTT. Translating it yields CASSIGGLGPNTEAFF.

The rearrangement links TRBV28 to TRBJ1-5, with D possibly being TRBD1 (5 bases). Trimming left V 3 bases short and J 4 bases short, with 13 bases between. The CDR3 extends over 15 amino acids. Germline loops: CDR1 MDHEN, CDR2 SYDVKM. The CDR3 reads CASSFGTTENQPQHF. The CDR3 bases are TGTGCCAGCAGTTTCGGTACGACAGAAAATCAGCCCCAGCATTTT.